Listed below are T cell receptor beta chains from one sample, sequenced in a study of regulatory T cells in long-lasting Graves disease. TCRdb used MiXCR to reprocess the multiplex PCR reads, holding one entry per CDR3 protein. The sample records about 560,000 distinct CDR3 sequences, about 16% being singletons. This sample was also put to use in a study of T cells in Graves' hyperthyroidism and ophthalmopathy.

Sequences were derived from peripheral blood mononuclear cells (PBMCs), sampled at new diagnosis, from a patient treated with antithyroid drugs. The receptors stem from a man between 18 and 29 years old with Graves disease. The CDR3 runs from the conserved cysteine through the conserved F or W. Each record gives: clone size, V gene, J gene, D gene, CDR3 protein, CDR3 DNA. A D gene is named only where the DNA matches it firmly. Clone sizes are given selectively: once, few, many, or a class where the clone is expanded.

size: -
V: TRBV5-6
J: TRBJ1-5
D: -
CDR3: CASSRAETGGQPQHF
DNA: TGTGCCAGCAGCCGAGCAGAGACCGGAGGTCAGCCCCAGCATTTT

size: few
V: TRBV7-9
J: TRBJ1-2
D: -
CDR3: CASGSRELNYGYTF
DNA: TGTGCCAGCGGATCGCGTGAACTAAACTATGGCTACACCTTC

size: many
V: TRBV30
J: TRBJ2-5
D: -
CDR3: CAWSADSRETQYF
DNA: TGTGCCTGGAGTGCGGACAGCCGGGAGACCCAGTACTTC

size: many
V: TRBV2
J: TRBJ1-1
D: -
CDR3: CASSGTQSTEAFF
DNA: TGTGCCAGCAGTGGGACTCAATCCACTGAAGCTTTCTTT

size: -
V: TRBV4-1
J: TRBJ2-7
D: TRBD1
CDR3: CASSRSDRGSSYEQYF
DNA: TGCGCCAGCAGCCGGTCTGACAGGGGCTCCTCCTACGAGCAGTACTTC

size: many
V: TRBV2
J: TRBJ2-1
D: -
CDR3: CASSVNEQFF
DNA: TGTGCCAGCAGTGTTAACGAGCAGTTCTTC

size: few
V: TRBV20-1
J: TRBJ2-3
D: TRBD2
CDR3: CSATGLELPDTQYF
DNA: TGCAGTGCAACGGGACTAGAACTCCCAGATACGCAGTATTTT

size: few
V: TRBV4-1
J: TRBJ2-3
D: -
CDR3: CASSQVGQVSTDTQYF
DNA: TGCGCCAGCAGCCAAGTAGGGCAAGTTAGCACAGATACGCAGTATTTT

size: many
V: TRBV6-2/TRBV6-3
J: TRBJ1-5
D: TRBD1
CDR3: CASSVGTDSNQPQHF
DNA: TGTGCCAGCAGTGTAGGGACAGACAGCAATCAGCCCCAGCATTTT

size: few
V: TRBV15
J: TRBJ2-5
D: -
CDR3: CATSREKAGWGETQYF
DNA: TGTGCCACCAGCAGAGAAAAGGCAGGGTGGGGGGAGACCCAGTACTTC

size: many
V: TRBV12-3/TRBV12-4
J: TRBJ1-1
D: -
CDR3: CASKGSADTEAFF
DNA: TGTGCCAGTAAAGGGTCAGCTGACACTGAAGCTTTCTTT

size: many
V: TRBV27
J: TRBJ2-1
D: -
CDR3: CASSLRGGNNNEQFF
DNA: TGTGCCAGCAGTTTAAGGGGGGGGAATAACAATGAGCAGTTCTTC

size: many
V: TRBV20-1
J: TRBJ2-7
D: -
CDR3: CSARNAGRSEQYF
DNA: TGCAGTGCTAGAAACGCAGGGCGGTCCGAGCAGTACTTC

size: many
V: TRBV5-4
J: TRBJ2-2
D: -
CDR3: CASSSPQRNTGELFF
DNA: TGTGCCAGCAGTTCCCCCCAGCGGAACACCGGGGAGCTGTTTTTT

size: -
V: TRBV20-1
J: TRBJ1-1
D: -
CDR3: CSARVGGGNTEAFF
DNA: TGCAGTGCTAGAGTAGGAGGTGGGAACACTGAAGCTTTCTTT

size: many
V: TRBV20-1
J: TRBJ2-5
D: TRBD2
CDR3: CSARDRVAGAETQYF
DNA: TGCAGTGCTAGAGATCGCGTAGCGGGAGCAGAGACCCAGTACTTC

size: many
V: TRBV28
J: TRBJ2-3
D: TRBD1
CDR3: CASSLRTGLDTQYF
DNA: TGTGCCAGCAGTTTAAGGACAGGGTTGGATACGCAGTATTTT